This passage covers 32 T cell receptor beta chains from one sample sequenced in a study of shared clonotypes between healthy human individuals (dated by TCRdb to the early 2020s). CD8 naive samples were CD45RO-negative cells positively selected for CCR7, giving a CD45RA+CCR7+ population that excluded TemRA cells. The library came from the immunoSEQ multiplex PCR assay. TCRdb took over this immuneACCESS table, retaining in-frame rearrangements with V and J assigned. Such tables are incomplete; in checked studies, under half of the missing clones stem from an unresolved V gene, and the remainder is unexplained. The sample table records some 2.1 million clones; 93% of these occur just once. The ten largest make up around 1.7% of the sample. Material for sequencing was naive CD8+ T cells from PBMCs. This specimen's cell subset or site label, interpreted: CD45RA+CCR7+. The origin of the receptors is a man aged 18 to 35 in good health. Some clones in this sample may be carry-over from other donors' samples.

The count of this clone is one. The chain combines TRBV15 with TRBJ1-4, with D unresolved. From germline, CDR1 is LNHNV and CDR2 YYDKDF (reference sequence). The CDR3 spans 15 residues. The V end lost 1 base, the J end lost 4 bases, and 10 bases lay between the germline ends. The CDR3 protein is CATSRVSQVNEKLFF. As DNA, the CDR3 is TGTGCCACCAGCAGAGTGAGTCAGGTTAATGAAAAACTGTTTTTT.

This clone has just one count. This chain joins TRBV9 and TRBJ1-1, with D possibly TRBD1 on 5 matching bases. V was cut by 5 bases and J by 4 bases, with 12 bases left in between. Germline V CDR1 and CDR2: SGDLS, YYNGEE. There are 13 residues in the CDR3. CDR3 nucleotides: TGTGCCAGCAGGGGCGGGGGGAGCACTGAAGCTTTCTTT. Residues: CASRGGGSTEAFF.

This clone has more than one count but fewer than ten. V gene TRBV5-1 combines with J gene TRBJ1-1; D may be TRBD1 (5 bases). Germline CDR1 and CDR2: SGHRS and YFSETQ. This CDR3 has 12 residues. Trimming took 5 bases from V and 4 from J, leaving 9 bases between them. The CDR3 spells CASRGDSTEAFF. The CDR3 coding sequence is TGCGCCAGCAGGGGGGATTCCACTGAAGCTTTCTTT.

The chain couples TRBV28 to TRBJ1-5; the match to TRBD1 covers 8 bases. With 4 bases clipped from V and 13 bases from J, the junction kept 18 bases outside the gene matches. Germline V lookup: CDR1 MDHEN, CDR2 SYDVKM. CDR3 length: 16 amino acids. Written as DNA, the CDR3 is TGTGCCAGCAGTTCACAGGACGGGACAGGTCTTATGCTGCAGCATTTT. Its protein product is CASSSQDGTGLMLQHF. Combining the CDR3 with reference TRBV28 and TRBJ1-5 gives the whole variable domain DVKVTQSSRYLVKRTGEKVFLECVQDMDHENMFWYRQDPGLGLRLIYFSYDVKMKEKGDIPEGYSVSREKKERFSLILESASTNQTSMYLCASSSQDGTGLMLQHFGDGTRLSIL.

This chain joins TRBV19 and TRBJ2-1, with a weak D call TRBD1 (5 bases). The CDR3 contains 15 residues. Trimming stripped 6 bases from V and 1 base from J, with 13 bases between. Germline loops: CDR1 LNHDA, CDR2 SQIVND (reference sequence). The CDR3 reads CASREVDSSYNEQFF. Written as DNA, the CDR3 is TGTGCCAGTAGAGAGGTCGACAGTTCCTACAATGAGCAGTTCTTC.

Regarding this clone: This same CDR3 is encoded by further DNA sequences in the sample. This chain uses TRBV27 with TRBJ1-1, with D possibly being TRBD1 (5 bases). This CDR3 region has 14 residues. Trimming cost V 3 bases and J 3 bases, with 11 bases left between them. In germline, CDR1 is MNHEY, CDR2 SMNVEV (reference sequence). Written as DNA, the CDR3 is TGTGCCAGCAGTTTTGTTGGGGGGGACACTGAAGCTTTCTTT. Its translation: CASSFVGGDTEAFF.

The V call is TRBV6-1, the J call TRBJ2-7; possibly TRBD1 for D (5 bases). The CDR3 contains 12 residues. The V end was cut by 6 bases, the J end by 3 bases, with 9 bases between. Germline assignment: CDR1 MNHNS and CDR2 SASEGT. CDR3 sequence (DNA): TGTGCCAGCAGGACAGAAAACTACGAGCAGTACTTC. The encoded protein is CASRTENYEQYF.

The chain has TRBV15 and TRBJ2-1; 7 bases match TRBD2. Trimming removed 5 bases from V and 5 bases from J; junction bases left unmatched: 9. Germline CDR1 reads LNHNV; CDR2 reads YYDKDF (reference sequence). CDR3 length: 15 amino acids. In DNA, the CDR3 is TGTGCCACCAGCCCCCGGGGGGAGTTTGACAATGAGCAGTTCTTC. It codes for CATSPRGEFDNEQFF.

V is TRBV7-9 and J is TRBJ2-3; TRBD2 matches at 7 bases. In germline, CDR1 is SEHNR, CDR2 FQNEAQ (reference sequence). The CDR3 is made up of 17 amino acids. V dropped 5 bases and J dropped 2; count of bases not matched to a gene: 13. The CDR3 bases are TGTGCCAGCAGCGTCCCTCGGGCGGGAGTGGTCACAGATACGCAGTATTTT. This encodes CASSVPRAGVVTDTQYF. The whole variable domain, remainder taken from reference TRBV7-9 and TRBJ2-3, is DTGVSQNPRHKITKRGQNVTFRCDPISEHNRLYWYRQTLGQGPEFLTYFQNEAQLEKSRLLSDRFSAERPKGSFSTLEIQRTEQGDSAMYLCASSVPRAGVVTDTQYFGPGTRLTVL.

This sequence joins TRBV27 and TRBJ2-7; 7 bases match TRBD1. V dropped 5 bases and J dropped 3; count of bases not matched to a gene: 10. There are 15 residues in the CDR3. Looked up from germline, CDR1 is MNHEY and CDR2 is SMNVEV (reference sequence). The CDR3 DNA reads TGTGCCAGCAGTCCGTACCCGACAGGGATCTACGAGCAGTACTTC. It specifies CASSPYPTGIYEQYF.

CDR3 region: CASSNLGLAGGDEQFF. For the CDR3, the DNA is TGTGCCAGCTCGAATCTCGGACTAGCGGGAGGGGATGAGCAGTTCTTC. This sequence joins TRBV27 and TRBJ2-1; 15 bases agree with TRBD2. Germline CDR1 is MNHEY and CDR2 is SMNVEV (reference sequence). Trimming cost V 8 bases and J 8 bases; bases outside gene matches: 10. This CDR3 contains 16 residues.

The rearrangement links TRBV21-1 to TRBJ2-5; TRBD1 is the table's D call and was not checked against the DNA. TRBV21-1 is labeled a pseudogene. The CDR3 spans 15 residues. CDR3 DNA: TGTGCCAGCAGGTTCCGGGACAGGGGAAACGAGACCCAGTACTTC. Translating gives CASRFRDRGNETQYF.

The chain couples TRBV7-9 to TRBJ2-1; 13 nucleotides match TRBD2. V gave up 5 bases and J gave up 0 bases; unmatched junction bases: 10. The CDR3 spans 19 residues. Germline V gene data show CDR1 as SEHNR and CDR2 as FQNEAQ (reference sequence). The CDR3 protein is CASSVTGTSGVSSYNEQFF. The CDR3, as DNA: TGTGCCAGCAGCGTAACCGGGACTAGCGGGGTCAGCTCCTACAATGAGCAGTTCTTC.

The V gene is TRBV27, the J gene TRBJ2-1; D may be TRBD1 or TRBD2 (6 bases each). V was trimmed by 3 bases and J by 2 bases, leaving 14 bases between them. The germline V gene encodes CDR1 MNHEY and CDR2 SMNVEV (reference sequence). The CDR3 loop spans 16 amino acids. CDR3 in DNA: TGTGCCAGCAGTTTCGGACCGGGGGCCCCCTACAATGAGCAGTTCTTC. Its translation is CASSFGPGAPYNEQFF.

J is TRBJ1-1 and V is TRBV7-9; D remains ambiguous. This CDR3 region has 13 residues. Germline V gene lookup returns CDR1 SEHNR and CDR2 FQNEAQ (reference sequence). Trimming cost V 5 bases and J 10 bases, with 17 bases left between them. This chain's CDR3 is CASSPTRRAGAFF. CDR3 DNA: TGTGCCAGCAGCCCCACCAGGAGGGCGGGAGCTTTCTTT.

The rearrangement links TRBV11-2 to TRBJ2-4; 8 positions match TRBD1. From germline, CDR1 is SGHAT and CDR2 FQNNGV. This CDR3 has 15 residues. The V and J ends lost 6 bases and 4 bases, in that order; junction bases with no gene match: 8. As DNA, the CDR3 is TGTGCCAGCAGTCCTCTGACAGGGGCAAAAAACATTCAGTACTTC. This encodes CASSPLTGAKNIQYF.

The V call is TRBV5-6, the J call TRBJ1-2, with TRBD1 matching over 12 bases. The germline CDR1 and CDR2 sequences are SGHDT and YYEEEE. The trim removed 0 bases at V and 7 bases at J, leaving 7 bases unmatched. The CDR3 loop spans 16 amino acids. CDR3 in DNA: TGTGCCAGCAGCTTGGCGGGGACAGGGGGCGTCAGTGGCTACACCTTC. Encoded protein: CASSLAGTGGVSGYTF.

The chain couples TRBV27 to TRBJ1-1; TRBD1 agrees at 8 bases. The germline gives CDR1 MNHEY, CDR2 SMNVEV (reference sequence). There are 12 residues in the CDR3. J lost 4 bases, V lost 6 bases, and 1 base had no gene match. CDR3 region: CASRGTGTEAFF. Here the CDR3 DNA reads TGTGCCAGCAGGGGGACAGGCACTGAAGCTTTCTTT.

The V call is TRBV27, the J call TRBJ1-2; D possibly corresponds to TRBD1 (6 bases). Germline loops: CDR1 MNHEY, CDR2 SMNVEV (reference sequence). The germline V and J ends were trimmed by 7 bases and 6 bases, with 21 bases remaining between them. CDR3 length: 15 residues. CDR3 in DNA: TGTGCCAGCATGATTCACTATGGAGGGGGTGATGGCTACACCTTC. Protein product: CASMIHYGGGDGYTF.

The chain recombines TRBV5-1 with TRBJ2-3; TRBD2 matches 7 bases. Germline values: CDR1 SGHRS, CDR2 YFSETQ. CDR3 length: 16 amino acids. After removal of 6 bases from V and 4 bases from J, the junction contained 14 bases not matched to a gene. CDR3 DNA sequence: TGCGCCAGCACCAAAGGGAGGGGTCCCAGGGCAGATACGCAGTATTTT. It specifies CASTKGRGPRADTQYF.

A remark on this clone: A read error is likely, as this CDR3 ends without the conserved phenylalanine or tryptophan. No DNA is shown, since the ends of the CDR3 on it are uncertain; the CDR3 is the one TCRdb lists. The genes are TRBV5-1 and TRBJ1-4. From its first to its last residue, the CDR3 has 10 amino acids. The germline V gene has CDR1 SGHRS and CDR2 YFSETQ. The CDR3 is CASSPLEAAR.

CDR3 region: CASSPPLGRYTEAFF. CDR3 bases: TGTGCCAGCAGCCCGCCCCTGGGCCGATACACTGAAGCTTTCTTT. The chain is built from TRBV7-9 and TRBJ1-1; no clear D. Germline CDR1 and CDR2: SEHNR and FQNEAQ (reference sequence). The V end was cut by 5 bases, the J end by 3 bases, with 16 bases between. The CDR3 is 15 amino acids. Drawing the rest from reference TRBV7-9 and TRBJ1-1, the complete variable domain is DTGVSQNPRHKITKRGQNVTFRCDPISEHNRLYWYRQTLGQGPEFLTYFQNEAQLEKSRLLSDRFSAERPKGSFSTLEIQRTEQGDSAMYLCASSPPLGRYTEAFFGQGTRLTVV.

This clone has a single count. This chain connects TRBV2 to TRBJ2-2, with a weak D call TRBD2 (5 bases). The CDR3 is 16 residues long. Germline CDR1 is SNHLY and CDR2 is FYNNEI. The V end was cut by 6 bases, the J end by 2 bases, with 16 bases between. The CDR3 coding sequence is TGTGCCAGCAGACTCGGACGGGGAGCTAACACCGGGGAGCTGTTTTTT. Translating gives CASRLGRGANTGELFF. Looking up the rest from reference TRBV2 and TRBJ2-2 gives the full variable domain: EPEVTQTPSHQVTQMGQEVILRCVPISNHLYFYWYRQILGQKVEFLVSFYNNEISEKSEIFDDQFSVERPDGSNFTLKIRSTKLEDSAMYFCASRLGRGANTGELFFGEGSRLTVL.

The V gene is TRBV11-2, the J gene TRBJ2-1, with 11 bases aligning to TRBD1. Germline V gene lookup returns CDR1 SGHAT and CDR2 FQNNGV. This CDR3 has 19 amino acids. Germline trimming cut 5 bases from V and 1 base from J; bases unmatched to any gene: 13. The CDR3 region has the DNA TGTGCCAGCAGCAGTAGGGACAGGGGGTTCACTTGGTCCTACAATGAGCAGTTCTTC. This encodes CASSSRDRGFTWSYNEQFF.

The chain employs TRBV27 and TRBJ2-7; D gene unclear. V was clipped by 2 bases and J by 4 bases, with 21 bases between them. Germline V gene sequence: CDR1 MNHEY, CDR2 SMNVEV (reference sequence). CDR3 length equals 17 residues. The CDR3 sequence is CASSLVSGSLMGYEQYF. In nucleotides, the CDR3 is TGTGCCAGCAGTTTAGTCTCCGGCAGCCTCATGGGGTACGAGCAGTACTTC.

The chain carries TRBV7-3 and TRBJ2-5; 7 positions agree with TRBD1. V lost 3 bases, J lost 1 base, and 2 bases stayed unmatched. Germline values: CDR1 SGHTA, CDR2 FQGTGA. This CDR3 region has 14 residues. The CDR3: CASSLTGFQETQYF. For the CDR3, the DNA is TGTGCCAGCAGCTTGACAGGGTTCCAAGAGACCCAGTACTTC.

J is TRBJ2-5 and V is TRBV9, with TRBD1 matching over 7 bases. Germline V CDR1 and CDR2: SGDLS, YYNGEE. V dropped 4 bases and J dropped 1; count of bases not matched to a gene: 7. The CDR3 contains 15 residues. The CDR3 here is CASSLGQALQETQYF. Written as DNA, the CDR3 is TGTGCCAGCAGCCTTGGACAGGCCCTCCAAGAGACCCAGTACTTC. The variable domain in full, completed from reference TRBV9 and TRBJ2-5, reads DSGVTQTPKHLITATGQRVTLRCSPRSGDLSVYWYQQSLDQGLQFLIQYYNGEERAKGNILERFSAQQFPDLHSELNLSSLELGDSALYFCASSLGQALQETQYFGPGTRLLVL.

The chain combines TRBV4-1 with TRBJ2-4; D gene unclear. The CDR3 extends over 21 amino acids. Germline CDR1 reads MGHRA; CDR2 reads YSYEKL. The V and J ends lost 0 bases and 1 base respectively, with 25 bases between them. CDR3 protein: CASSQEMVLVLSGWAKNIQYF. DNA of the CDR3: TGCGCCAGCAGCCAAGAAATGGTGCTAGTTTTGTCCGGATGGGCCAAAAACATTCAGTACTTC.

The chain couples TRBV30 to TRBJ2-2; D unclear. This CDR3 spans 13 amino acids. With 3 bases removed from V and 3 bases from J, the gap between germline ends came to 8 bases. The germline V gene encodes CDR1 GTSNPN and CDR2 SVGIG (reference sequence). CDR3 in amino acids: CAWRYRDTGELFF. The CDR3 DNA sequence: TGTGCCTGGAGATATCGGGACACCGGGGAGCTGTTTTTT. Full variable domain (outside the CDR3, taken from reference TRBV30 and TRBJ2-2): SQTIHQWPATLVQPVGSPLSLECTVEGTSNPNLYWYRQAAGRGLQLLFYSVGIGQISSEVPQNLSASRPQDRQFILSSKKLLLSDSGFYLCAWRYRDTGELFFGEGSRLTVL.

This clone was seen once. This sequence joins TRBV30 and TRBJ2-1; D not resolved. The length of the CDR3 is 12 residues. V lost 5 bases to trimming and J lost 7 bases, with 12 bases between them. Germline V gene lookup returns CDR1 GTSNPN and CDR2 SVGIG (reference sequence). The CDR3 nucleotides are TGTGCCTGGCTCGGAGTTAGGAATGAGCAGTTCTTC. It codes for CAWLGVRNEQFF.

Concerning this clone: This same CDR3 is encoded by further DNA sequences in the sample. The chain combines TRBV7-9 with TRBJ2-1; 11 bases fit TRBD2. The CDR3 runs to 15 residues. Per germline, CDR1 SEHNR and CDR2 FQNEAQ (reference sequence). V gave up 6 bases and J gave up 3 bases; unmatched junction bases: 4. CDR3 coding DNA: TGTGCCAGCAGGTCAGGGACTAGCGGCTACAATGAGCAGTTCTTC. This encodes CASRSGTSGYNEQFF.

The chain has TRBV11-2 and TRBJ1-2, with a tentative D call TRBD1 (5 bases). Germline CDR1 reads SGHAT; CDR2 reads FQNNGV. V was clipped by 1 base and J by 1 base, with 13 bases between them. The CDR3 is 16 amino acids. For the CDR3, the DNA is TGTGCCAGCAGCTTAGTGGGGCAGGCCGTTAACTATGGCTACACCTTC. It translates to CASSLVGQAVNYGYTF.